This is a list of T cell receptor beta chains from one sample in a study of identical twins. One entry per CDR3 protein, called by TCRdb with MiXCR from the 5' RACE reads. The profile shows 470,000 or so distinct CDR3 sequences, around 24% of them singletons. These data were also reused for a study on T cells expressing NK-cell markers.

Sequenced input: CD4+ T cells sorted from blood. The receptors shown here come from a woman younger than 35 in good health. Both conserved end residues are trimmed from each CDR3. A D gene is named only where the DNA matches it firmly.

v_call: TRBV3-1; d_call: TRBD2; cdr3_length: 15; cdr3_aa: ASSQDRGSGGKGEQF
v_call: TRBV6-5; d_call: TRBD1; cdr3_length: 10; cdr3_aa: ASSTTGAEQY
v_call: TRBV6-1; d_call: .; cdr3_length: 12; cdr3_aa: ASRGRGYNSPLH
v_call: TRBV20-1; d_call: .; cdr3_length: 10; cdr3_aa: SARRANQPQH
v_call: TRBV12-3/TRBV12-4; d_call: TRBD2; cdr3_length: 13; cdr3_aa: ASSWGGGASYEQY
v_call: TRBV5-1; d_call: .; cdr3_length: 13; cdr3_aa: ASSSGGGMNTEAF
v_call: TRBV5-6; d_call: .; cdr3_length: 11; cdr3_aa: ASSRRGLGEQY
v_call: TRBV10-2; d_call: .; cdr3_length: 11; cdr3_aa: ASSVQLNGELF
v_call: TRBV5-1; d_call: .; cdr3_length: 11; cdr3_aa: ASSLLRDYEQY
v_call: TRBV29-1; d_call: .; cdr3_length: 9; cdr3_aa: SGNGYNEQF
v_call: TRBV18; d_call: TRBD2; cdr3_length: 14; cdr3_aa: ASSLGLAPNTDTQY
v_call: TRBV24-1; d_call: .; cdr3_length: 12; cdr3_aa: ATSDPRGRDEQF
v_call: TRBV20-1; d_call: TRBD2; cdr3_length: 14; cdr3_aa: SAKGRTSGSTDTQY
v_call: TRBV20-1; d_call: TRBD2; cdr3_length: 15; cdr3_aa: SARAVSGGTNTGELF
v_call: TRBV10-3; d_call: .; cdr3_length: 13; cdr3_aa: AISPGGISADTQC
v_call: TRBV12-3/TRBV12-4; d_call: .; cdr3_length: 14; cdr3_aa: ASSRLANPSANEQF
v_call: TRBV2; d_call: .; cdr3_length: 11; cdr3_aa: ASSTGFTYGYT
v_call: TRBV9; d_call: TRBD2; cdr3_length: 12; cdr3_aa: ASSVTLAPIQQF
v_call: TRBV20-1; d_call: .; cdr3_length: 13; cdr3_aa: SARAPSGGEGTQY
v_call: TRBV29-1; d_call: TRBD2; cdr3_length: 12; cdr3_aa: SVELAEAYNEQF
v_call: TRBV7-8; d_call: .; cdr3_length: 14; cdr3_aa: ASSLLTASGANVLT
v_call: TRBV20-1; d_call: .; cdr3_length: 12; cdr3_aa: SAPGAMSTDTQY
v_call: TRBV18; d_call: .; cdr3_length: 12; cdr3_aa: ASSPLGGTTEAF
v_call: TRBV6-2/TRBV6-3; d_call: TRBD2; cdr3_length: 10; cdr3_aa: ASSYGRGGQF
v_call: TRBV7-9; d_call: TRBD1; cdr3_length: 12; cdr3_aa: ASSPGTGPSPLH
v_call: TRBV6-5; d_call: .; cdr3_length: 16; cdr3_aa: ASSYGTKMGSGANVLT
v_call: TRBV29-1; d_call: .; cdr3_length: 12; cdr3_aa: SVFGDIALDTQY
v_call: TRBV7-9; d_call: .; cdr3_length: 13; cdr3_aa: ASSFNPTSGNTIY
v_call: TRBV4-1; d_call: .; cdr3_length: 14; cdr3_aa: ASSQAGRGNTGELF
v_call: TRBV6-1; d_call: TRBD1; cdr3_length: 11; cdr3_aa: ASSATGRETQY
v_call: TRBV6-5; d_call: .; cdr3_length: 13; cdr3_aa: ASSYVAGSSYEQY
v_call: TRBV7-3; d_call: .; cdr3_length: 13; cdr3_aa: ASSLTGSGDFEQY
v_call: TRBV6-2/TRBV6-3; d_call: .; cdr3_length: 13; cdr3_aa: ASTFSAPSYNEQF
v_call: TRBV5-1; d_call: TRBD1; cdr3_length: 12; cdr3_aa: ASSSQAGGSGYT
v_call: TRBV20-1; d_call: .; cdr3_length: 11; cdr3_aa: SVFVPLNTEAF
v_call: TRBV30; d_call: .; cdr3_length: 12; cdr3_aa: AWSAGSGGNTIY
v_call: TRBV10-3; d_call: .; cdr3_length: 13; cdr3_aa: AISNKDGGDTEAF
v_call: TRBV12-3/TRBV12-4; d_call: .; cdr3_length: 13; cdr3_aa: ASSFGQKNTGELF
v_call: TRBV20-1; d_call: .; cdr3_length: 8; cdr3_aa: SASKNEQF
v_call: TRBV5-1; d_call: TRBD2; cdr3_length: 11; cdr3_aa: ASSSSGLETQY
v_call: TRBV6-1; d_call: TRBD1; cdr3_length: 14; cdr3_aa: ASSGQGVYDTGELF
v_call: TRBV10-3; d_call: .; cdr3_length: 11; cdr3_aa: AIRGRGYNEQF
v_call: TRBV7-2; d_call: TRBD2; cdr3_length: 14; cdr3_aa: ASSPGGSGGANVLT
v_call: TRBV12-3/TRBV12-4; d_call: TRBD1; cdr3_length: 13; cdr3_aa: ASSLLGTGGDEQF
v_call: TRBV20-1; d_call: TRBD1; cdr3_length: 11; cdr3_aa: SARGQGGETQY
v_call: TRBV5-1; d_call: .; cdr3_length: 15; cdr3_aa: ASSLGHSNLYNSPLH
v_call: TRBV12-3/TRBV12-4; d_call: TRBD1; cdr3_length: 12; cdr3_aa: ASSLRGTDTEAF
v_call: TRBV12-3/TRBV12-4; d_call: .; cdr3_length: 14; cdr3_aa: ASSLVQGNFNYGYT
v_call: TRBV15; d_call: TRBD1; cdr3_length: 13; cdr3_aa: ATSGTGQDNQPQH
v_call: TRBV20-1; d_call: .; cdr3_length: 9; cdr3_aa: SALLEYRAF
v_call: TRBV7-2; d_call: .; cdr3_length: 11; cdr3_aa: ASSLDYNYEQY
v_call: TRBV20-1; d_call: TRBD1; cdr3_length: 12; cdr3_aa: SAPDRRSTDTQY
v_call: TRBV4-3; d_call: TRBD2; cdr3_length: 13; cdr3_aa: ASSQDGRAYNEQF
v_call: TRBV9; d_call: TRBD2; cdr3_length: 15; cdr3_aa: ASSLTSGPFVYNEQF
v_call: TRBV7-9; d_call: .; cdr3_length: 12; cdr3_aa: ASSTQGRNTEAF
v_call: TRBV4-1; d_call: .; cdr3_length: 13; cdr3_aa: ASSQGSVLYYGYT
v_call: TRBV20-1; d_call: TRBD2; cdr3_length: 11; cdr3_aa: SASGGGIETQY
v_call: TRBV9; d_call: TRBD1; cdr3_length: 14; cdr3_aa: ASSVGTGAGANVLT
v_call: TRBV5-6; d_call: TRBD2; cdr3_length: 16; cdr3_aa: ASSPSPGLPDKPDTQY
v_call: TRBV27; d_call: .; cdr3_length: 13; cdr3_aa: ASRRAGTPSYGYT